This T cell receptor (beta chain) was sequenced in a study of T cells expressing NK-cell markers. TCRdb reprocessed the 5' RACE reads and stores each CDR3 protein as one record, lacking DNA. The sample data list about 410,000 distinct CDR3 sequences. This CDR3 comprises 13 residues. Germline V lookup: CDR1 KGHDR, CDR2 SFDVKD. The J gene is TRBJ2-3, the V gene TRBV24-1; TCRdb lists TRBD1, though no DNA is available to test this call. This clonotype was obtained from a woman between 50 and 59 years old in good health. Sequencing was carried out using blood T cells: a sorted CD56 or NKG2C T cell subset, CD4+ or CD8+ T cells, or bulk PBMC T cells (not recorded which). CDR3 residues: CATSDGTGGSQYF.